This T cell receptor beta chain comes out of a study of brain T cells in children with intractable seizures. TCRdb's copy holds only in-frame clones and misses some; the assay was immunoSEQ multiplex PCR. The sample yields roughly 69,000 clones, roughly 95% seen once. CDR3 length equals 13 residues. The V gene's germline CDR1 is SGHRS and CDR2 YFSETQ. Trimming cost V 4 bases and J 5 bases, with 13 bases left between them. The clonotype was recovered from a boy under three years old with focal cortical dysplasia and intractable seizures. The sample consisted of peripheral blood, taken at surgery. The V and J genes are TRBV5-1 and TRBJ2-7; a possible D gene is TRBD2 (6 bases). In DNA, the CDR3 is TGCGCCAGCAGCCCCGGGAGACGGGACGAGCAGTACTTC. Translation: CASSPGRRDEQYF.